This T cell receptor (beta chain) was retrieved from a study of neoadjuvant nivolumab and ipilimumab in lung cancer. Germline V gives CDR1 SGHAT, CDR2 FQDESV (reference sequence). Between the trimmed V and J ends, which lost 6 bases and 0 bases, there was a span of 9 bases. This CDR3 is built from 13 residues. Sequenced by immunoSEQ multiplex PCR; TCRdb stores in-frame clones only, minus some. The top ten hold under 8% of the sample, which has some 27,000 clones, 65% to 85% seen once. The origin of this receptor is an adult with non-small cell lung cancer. V usage is TRBV11-1 and J usage is TRBJ2-7; D perhaps matches TRBD1 (6 bases). The specimen comprised peripheral blood, sampled before neoadjuvant nivolumab, alone or with ipilimumab. The CDR3 coding sequence is TGTGCCAGCAGTATAGGGGGCTCCTACGAGCAGTACTTC. Amino acids: CASSIGGSYEQYF.